The rows below give T cell receptor beta chains drawn from one sample of a study of T-cell memory formation after mild COVID-19. TCRdb redid the calling of the 5' RACE reads with MiXCR, one entry per CDR3 protein. The sample has about 260,000 distinct CDR3 sequences, around 8% seen once. The material sequenced was PBMCs or a T cell subset sorted from them (not recorded which). The receptors come from a young man who had mild COVID-19 (a few samples of this study predate the infection). Cell type and time point are not known. The CDR3 runs from the conserved cysteine through the conserved F or W.

>TRBJ2-3|TRBV7-9
CASNLGADTDTQYF
>TRBJ2-5|TRBV7-2
CASSLAGFQETQYF
>TRBJ2-2|TRBV10-2
CASTRTANTGELFF
>TRBJ2-5|TRBV12-3/TRBV12-4
CASSPDIRTQYF
>TRBJ2-1|TRBV7-6
CASSSGLAGGPYVRPYNEQFF
>TRBJ2-1|TRBV9
CASSVEGTPSSYNEQFF
>TRBJ2-2|TRBV5-1
CASSLIPDANTGELFF
>TRBJ1-2|TRBV6-2/TRBV6-3
CASRAGASYGYTF
>TRBJ2-2|TRBV7-8
CASSPPGGPTGELFF
>TRBJ1-3|TRBV27
CASSVARGLGNTIYF
>TRBJ2-2|TRBV10-3
CAIRRFRELFF
>TRBJ1-1|TRBV11-2
CASSPDRTQAFF
>TRBJ1-1|TRBV5-1
CASSWDGGGAEAFF
>TRBJ1-1|TRBV6-2/TRBV6-3
CASSLQGEMNTEAFF
>TRBJ2-7|TRBV12-3/TRBV12-4
CASSLSRGRDEQYF